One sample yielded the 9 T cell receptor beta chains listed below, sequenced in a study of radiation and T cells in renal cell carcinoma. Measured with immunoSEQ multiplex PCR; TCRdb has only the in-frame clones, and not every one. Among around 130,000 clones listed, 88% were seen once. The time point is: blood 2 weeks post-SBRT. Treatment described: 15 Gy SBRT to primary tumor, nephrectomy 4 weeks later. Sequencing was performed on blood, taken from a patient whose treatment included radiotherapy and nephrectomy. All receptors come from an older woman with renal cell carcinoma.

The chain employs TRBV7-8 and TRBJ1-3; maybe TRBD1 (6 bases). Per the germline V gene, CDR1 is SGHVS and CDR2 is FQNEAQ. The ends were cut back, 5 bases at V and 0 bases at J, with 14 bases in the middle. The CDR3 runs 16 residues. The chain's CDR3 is CASSLRTATSGNTIYF. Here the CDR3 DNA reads TGTGCCAGCAGCCTAAGGACAGCGACCTCTGGAAACACCATATATTTT.

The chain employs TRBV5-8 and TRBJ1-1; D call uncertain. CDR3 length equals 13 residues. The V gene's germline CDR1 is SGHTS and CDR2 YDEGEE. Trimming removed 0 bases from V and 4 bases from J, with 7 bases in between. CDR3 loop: CASSLVTSTEAFF. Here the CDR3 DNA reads TGTGCCAGCAGCTTGGTCACCAGCACTGAAGCTTTCTTT. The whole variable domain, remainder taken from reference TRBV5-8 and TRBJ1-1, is EAGVTQSPTHLIKTRGQQATLRCSPISGHTSVYWYQQALGLGLQFLLWYDEGEERNRGNFPPRFSGRQFPNYSSELNVNALELEDSALYLCASSLVTSTEAFFGQGTRLTVV.

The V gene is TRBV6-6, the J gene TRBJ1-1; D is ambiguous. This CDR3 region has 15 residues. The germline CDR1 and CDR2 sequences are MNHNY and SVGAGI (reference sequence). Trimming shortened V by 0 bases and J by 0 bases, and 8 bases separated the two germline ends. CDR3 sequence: CASSYSIGLNTEAFF. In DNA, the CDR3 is TGTGCCAGCAGTTACTCGATTGGGTTGAACACTGAAGCTTTCTTT.

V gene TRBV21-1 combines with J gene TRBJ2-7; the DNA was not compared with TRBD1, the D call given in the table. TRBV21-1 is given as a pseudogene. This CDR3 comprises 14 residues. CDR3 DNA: TGTGCCAGCAGCAAAGAGGACATTGCCTACGAGCAGTACTTC. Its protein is CASSKEDIAYEQYF.

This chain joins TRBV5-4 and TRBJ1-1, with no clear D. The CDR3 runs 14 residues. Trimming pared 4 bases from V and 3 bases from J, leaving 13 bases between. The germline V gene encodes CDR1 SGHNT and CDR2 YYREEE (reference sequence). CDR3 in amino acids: CASSPGWADTEAFF. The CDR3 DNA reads TGTGCCAGCAGCCCCGGATGGGCGGACACTGAAGCTTTCTTT.

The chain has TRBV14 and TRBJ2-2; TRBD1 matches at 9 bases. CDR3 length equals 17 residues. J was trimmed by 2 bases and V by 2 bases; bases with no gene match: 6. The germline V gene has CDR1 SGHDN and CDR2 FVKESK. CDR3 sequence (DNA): TGTGCCAGCAGCCAAACCCGGGACAGGGATAACACCGGGGAGCTGTTTTTT. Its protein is CASSQTRDRDNTGELFF.

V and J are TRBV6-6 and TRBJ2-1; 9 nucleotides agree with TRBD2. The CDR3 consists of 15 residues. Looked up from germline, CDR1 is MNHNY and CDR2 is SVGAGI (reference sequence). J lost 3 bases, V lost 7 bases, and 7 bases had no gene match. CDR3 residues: CASTGSGGLYNEQFF. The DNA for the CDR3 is TGTGCCAGCACCGGTAGCGGGGGCCTCTACAATGAGCAGTTCTTC.

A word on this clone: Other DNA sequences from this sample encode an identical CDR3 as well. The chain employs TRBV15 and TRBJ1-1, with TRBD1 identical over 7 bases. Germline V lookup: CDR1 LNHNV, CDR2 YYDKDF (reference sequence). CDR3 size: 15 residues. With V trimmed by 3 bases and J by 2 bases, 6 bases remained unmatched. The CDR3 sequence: CATSRPGQANTEAFF. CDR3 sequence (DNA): TGTGCCACCAGCAGGCCTGGACAGGCCAACACTGAAGCTTTCTTT.

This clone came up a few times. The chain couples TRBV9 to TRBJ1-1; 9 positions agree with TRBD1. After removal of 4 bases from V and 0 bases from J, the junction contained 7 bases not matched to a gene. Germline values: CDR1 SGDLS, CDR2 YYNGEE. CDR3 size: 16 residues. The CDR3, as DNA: TGTGCCAGCAGCATATACAGGGGGCAATTGAACACTGAAGCTTTCTTT. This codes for CASSIYRGQLNTEAFF.